Sequencing of this TCR beta chain was carried out in a study of T cell clonality in common variable immunodeficiency. Patients had low serum IgG, IgA and/or IgM and specific antibody deficiency. Blood samples were heparinized, roughly 4.5 to 8.5 ml per donor. Many counts were recorded for this clone. What it recognizes is unknown. The read ends 3 residues before the CDR3 terminus; that terminus is restored from the germline J gene. CDR3 size: 14 residues. Germline trimming cut 1 base from V and 3 bases from J; bases unmatched to any gene: 3. Germline values: CDR1 SQVTM, CDR2 ANQGSEA. Regarding the study as a whole: Reportedly, TCR beta sequences from common variable immunodeficiency showed fewer deletions and N-nucleotide insertions. CVID subjects had higher TCRbeta clonality than healthy controls, most marked in about a third. Compared with controls, CVID subjects had fewer shared TCRbeta clones.

Profiled with immunoSEQ multiplex PCR; TCRdb holds only in-frame clones, not every one. Recorded here are fewer than 30,000 clones, none singletons. Source material: peripheral blood mononuclear cells. This chain joins TRBV29-1 and TRBJ1-3; 7 positions match TRBD1. The sequence came from a human donor with common variable immunodeficiency. The CDR3 bases that were read are TGCAGCGTTGAAGGGCAGGGGGTTGGAAACACC. As protein: CSVEGQGVGNT. The complete CDR3 protein is CSVEGQGVGNTIYF.